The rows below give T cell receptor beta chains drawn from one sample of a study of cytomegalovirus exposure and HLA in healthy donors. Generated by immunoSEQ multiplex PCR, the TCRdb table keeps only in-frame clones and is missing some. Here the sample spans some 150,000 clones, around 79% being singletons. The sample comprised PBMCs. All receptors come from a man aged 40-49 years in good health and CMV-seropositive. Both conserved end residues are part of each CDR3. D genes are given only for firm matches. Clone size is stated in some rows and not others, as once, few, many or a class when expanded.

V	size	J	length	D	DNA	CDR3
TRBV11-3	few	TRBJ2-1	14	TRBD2	TGTGCCAGCAGACTAAGCGGGGTGAACAATGAGCAGTTCTTC	CASRLSGVNNEQFF
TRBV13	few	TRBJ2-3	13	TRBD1	TGTGCCAGCAGCTTAACAGGGGTAGATACGCAGTATTTT	CASSLTGVDTQYF
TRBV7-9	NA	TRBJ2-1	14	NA	TGTGCCAGCAGCTTCCCCCCAGGGGCGTATGAGCAGTTCTTC	CASSFPPGAYEQFF
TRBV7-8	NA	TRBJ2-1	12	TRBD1	TGTGCCAGCAGCTCTTCAGGGGGTGAGCAGTTCTTC	CASSSSGGEQFF
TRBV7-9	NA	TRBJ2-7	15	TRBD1	TGTGCCAGCAGCTTAGTGGGGACAGGGGGCTACGAGCAGTACTTC	CASSLVGTGGYEQYF
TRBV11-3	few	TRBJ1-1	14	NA	TGTGCCAGCAGCCTACAGGTCCTAGGGGCTGAAGCTTTCTTT	CASSLQVLGAEAFF
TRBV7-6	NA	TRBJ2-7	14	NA	TGTGCCAGCAGCTTAGATTCCCCAGGCTACGAGCAGTACTTC	CASSLDSPGYEQYF
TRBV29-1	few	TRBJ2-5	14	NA	TGCAGCGTTGAAGGGCCCGAAAACCAAGAGACCCAGTACTTC	CSVEGPENQETQYF
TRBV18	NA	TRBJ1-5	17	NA	TGTGCCAGCTCATCAAGGGAGGCTTCTGGGTTCGATCAGCCCCAGCATTTT	CASSSREASGFDQPQHF
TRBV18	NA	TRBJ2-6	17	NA	TGTGCCAGCTCACCCTCCCTCTTGTACTCTGGGGCCAACGTCCTGACTTTC	CASSPSLLYSGANVLTF
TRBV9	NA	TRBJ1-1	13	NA	TGTGCCAGCAGCCAACGGGGGGATGTTGAAGCTTTCTTT	CASSQRGDVEAFF
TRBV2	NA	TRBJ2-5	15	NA	TGTGCCAGCAGTGGGAGAGGGTCCGGGGAAGAGACCCAGTACTTC	CASSGRGSGEETQYF
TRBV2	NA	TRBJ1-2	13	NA	TGTGCCAGCAGTGAGGGGGCTGACTATGGCTACACCTTC	CASSEGADYGYTF
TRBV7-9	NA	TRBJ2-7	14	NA	TGTGCCAGCAGCTTAGAAGGCGGTTCCTACGAGCAGTACTTC	CASSLEGGSYEQYF
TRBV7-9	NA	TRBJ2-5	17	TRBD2	TGTGCCAGCAGCTTTTTTATCGGGACTAGCGGGACCGAGACCCAGTACTTC	CASSFFIGTSGTETQYF
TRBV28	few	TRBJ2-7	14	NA	TGTGCCAGCAGCCACCAGGCGGGGTCCTACGAGCAGTACTTC	CASSHQAGSYEQYF
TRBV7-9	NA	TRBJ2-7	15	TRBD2	TGTGCCAGCAGCCCTCCTAGCGGCGCGTCCTACGAGCAGTACTTC	CASSPPSGASYEQYF